The 28 T cell receptor beta chains in this list originate from one sample, sequenced in a study of naive and memory T cell subsets. An oligonucleotide containing a UMI was ligated to the 3' end of TCR cDNA. Four PCR rounds used nested alpha and beta constant region primers plus the SP2 primer. MiXCR was run by TCRdb on the 5' RACE reads, yielding one entry per CDR3 protein. The sample has more than 60,000 distinct CDR3 sequences, 8% seen once. The source of these receptors is a female donor in good health.

V usage is TRBV7-8 and J usage is TRBJ2-2; 9 bases line up with TRBD2. The CDR3 runs to 16 residues. The V segment lost 1 base and the J segment 5 bases; nucleotides outside the gene matches: 5. Germline V lookup: CDR1 SGHVS, CDR2 FQNEAQ. CDR3 bases: TGTGCCAGCAGCTTAGGACTAGCGGTCTATACCGGGGAGCTGTTTTTT. It codes for CASSLGLAVYTGELFF.

The table lists this clonotype with many counts. The junction and the germline gene differ at one end; a read error may be behind it. The rearrangement links TRBV20-1 to TRBJ1-1; D is uncertain. The CDR3 spans 13 residues. Germline-derived CDR1 and CDR2 are DFQATT and SNEGSKA (reference sequence). CDR3 in amino acids: CSASDLRNTEAFF. Written as DNA, the CDR3 is TGCAGTGCTAGTGACCTCCGGAACACTGAGGCTTTCTTT.

This clonotype was seen many times. The J gene is TRBJ2-3, the V gene TRBV7-8; D is undetermined. The germline gives CDR1 SGHVS, CDR2 FQNEAQ. This CDR3 spans 15 amino acids. The ends were cut back, 1 base at V and 2 bases at J, with 10 bases in the middle. The CDR3 region is CASSLEPGFTDTQYF. The DNA for the CDR3 is TGTGCCAGCAGCTTAGAGCCTGGATTCACAGATACGCAGTATTTT. The whole variable domain, remainder taken from reference TRBV7-8 and TRBJ2-3, is GAGVSQSPRYKVAKRGQDVALRCDPISGHVSLFWYQQALGQGPEFLTYFQNEAQLDKSGLPSDRFFAERPEGSVSTLKIQRTQQEDSAVYLCASSLEPGFTDTQYFGPGTRLTVL.

This sequence joins TRBV19 and TRBJ2-2; 10 nucleotides match TRBD1. CDR3 length: 15 amino acids. CDR1 and CDR2 from the germline V gene are LNHDA and SQIVND (reference sequence). J was trimmed by 1 base and V by 7 bases; bases with no gene match: 3. CDR3 sequence: CASTRDRGNTGELFF. Here the CDR3 DNA reads TGTGCCAGTACTCGGGACAGGGGGAACACCGGGGAGCTGTTTTTT.

This clonotype has more than one count but fewer than ten. The genes are TRBV3-1 and TRBJ2-7; D is ambiguous. The CDR3 is 14 amino acids. Germline assignment: CDR1 LGHDT and CDR2 YNNKEL (reference sequence). The ends were cut back, 4 bases at V and 9 bases at J, with 19 bases in the middle. The CDR3 loop reads CASSLHGLDSWQYF. The DNA of the CDR3 is TGTGCCAGCAGCCTTCACGGCTTAGATTCCTGGCAGTACTTC.

The chain is built from TRBV2 and TRBJ2-7, with TRBD2 identical over 8 bases. The CDR3 sequence is 13 residues long. The germline V gene has CDR1 SNHLY and CDR2 FYNNEI. Trimming at V came to 7 bases and at J to 9 bases, leaving 11 bases not matched to a gene. The CDR3 loop is CASIPFSGSWQYF. CDR3 DNA: TGTGCCAGCATTCCATTCAGCGGGAGTTGGCAGTACTTC.

This clonotype has a handful of counts. V usage is TRBV2 and J usage is TRBJ1-5; D ambiguous. There are 14 residues in the CDR3. The ends were cut back, 6 bases at V and 5 bases at J, with 14 bases in the middle. Germline values: CDR1 SNHLY, CDR2 FYNNEI. For the CDR3, the DNA is TGTGCCAGCAGCGCCACCAGATCTCATCAGCCCCAGCATTTT. Its protein product is CASSATRSHQPQHF.

The V and J genes are TRBV19 and TRBJ1-5; TRBD1 is a possible D gene (6 bases). Germline V gene sequence: CDR1 LNHDA, CDR2 SQIVND (reference sequence). The CDR3 spans 18 residues. V was clipped by 6 bases and J by 0 bases, with 21 bases between them. Here the CDR3 reads CASRRGGPTLYSNQPQHF. The CDR3 region has the DNA TGTGCCAGTAGGAGGGGGGGACCAACTCTCTATAGCAATCAGCCCCAGCATTTT. Drawing the rest from reference TRBV19 and TRBJ1-5, the complete variable domain is DGGITQSPKYLFRKEGQNVTLSCEQNLNHDAMYWYRQDPGQGLRLIYYSQIVNDFQKGDIAEGYSVSREKKESFPLTVTSAQKNPTAFYLCASRRGGPTLYSNQPQHFGDGTRLSIL.

The chain has TRBV20-1 and TRBJ2-7, with 7 nucleotides matching TRBD2. The germline CDR1 and CDR2 sequences are DFQATT and SNEGSKA (reference sequence). Germline trimming cut 1 base from V and 4 bases from J; bases unmatched to any gene: 4. The CDR3 is 13 residues long. The CDR3 is CSARVAGVYEQYF. CDR3 coding DNA: TGCAGTGCTAGAGTGGCGGGGGTATACGAGCAGTACTTC.

Only a few counts were recorded for this clonotype. V and J are TRBV29-1 and TRBJ2-5; a possible D gene is TRBD2 (7 bases). The V and J ends lost 8 bases and 5 bases respectively, with 15 bases between them. Germline V gives CDR1 SQVTM, CDR2 ANQGSEA. The CDR3 loop spans 12 amino acids. Here the CDR3 reads CSHGGPGETQYF. CDR3 nucleotides: TGCAGCCACGGGGGGCCCGGCGAGACCCAGTACTTC.

About this clonotype itself: A much larger clone sits a single nucleotide away, making a read error possible. The missing conserved phenylalanine or tryptophan at the end of this CDR3 makes a read error likely. V usage is TRBV9 and J usage is TRBJ1-3; D gene uncertain. The CDR3 is 12 residues long. Looked up from germline, CDR1 is SGDLS and CDR2 is YYNGEE. Trimming pared 4 bases from V and 8 bases from J, leaving 10 bases between. The CDR3 here is CASSQDGDTIYC. CDR3 sequence (DNA): TGTGCCAGCAGCCAAGACGGGGACACCATATATTGT.

The chain is built from TRBV12-3 or TRBV12-4 and TRBJ1-5; no clear D gene. The CDR3 has 14 amino acids. Trimming shortened V by 5 bases and J by 0 bases, and 8 bases separated the two germline ends. The CDR3 loop is CASSHGYSNQPQHF. The CDR3 coding sequence is TGTGCCAGCAGTCACGGTTATAGCAATCAGCCCCAGCATTTT.

J is TRBJ2-7 and V is TRBV7-2; D is possibly TRBD1 (5 bases). V was trimmed by 0 bases and J by 3 bases, leaving 6 bases between them. The V gene's germline CDR1 is SGHTA and CDR2 FQGNSA. The CDR3 is 13 amino acids. CDR3 sequence: CASSLARVYEQYF. The DNA for the CDR3 is TGTGCCAGCAGCTTAGCCAGGGTCTACGAGCAGTACTTC.

This clonotype has a count of ten or more. The chain carries TRBV2 and TRBJ1-4, with D perhaps TRBD1 (6 bases). Trimming stripped 6 bases from V and 6 bases from J, with 20 bases between. The germline V gene has CDR1 SNHLY and CDR2 FYNNEI. CDR3 length: 16 amino acids. The chain's CDR3 is CASSPTRGGGHEKLFF. The CDR3 DNA reads TGTGCCAGCAGCCCGACCCGAGGAGGGGGACATGAAAAACTGTTTTTT. Combining the CDR3 with reference TRBV2 and TRBJ1-4 gives the whole variable domain EPEVTQTPSHQVTQMGQEVILRCVPISNHLYFYWYRQILGQKVEFLVSFYNNEISEKSEIFDDQFSVERPDGSNFTLKIRSTKLEDSAMYFCASSPTRGGGHEKLFFGSGTQLSVL.

This clonotype occurred many times. This chain joins TRBV7-2 and TRBJ2-1; D may be TRBD2 (6 bases). This CDR3 is built from 18 residues. The V gene's germline CDR1 is SGHTA and CDR2 FQGNSA. The V and J ends lost 1 base and 0 bases respectively, with 16 bases between them. The CDR3 spells CASSLGGGAVSSYNEQFF. CDR3 sequence (DNA): TGTGCCAGCAGCTTAGGGGGAGGAGCGGTGAGCTCCTACAATGAGCAGTTCTTC.

This clonotype showed up many times. V is TRBV20-1 and J is TRBJ2-1; 10 bases align to TRBD2. J lost 3 bases, V lost 7 bases, and 12 bases had no gene match. The germline V gene encodes CDR1 DFQATT and CDR2 SNEGSKA (reference sequence). This CDR3 is 16 amino acids long. This chain's CDR3 is CSGLYSGGSLYNEQFF. The CDR3 DNA sequence: TGCAGTGGACTTTATAGCGGGGGGTCACTCTACAATGAGCAGTTCTTC.

This clonotype was seen repeatedly, ten times or more. The CDR3 spells CASSMRTANNSPLHF. CDR3 bases: TGCGCCAGCAGCATGAGGACAGCGAATAATTCACCCCTCCACTTT. The V and J genes are TRBV5-1 and TRBJ1-6; possible D gene TRBD1, 6 bases. V lost 4 bases, J lost 5 bases, and 13 bases lay in between. CDR3 length equals 15 residues. Germline V CDR1 and CDR2: SGHRS, YFSETQ.

This clonotype has at least ten counts. J is TRBJ2-2 and V is TRBV6-2 or TRBV6-3; D not certain. The germline V gene has CDR1 MNHEY and CDR2 SVGEGT. The V and J ends lost 6 bases and 6 bases respectively, with 8 bases between them. This CDR3 is 12 amino acids long. For the CDR3, the DNA is TGTGCCAGCAGATATGGGCCCGGGGAGCTGTTTTTT. Residues: CASRYGPGELFF.

There are many counts of this clonotype. CDR3 DNA: TGCGCCAGCAGACTCGGGACTGGCGGCAATGAGCAGTTCTTC. Translation: CASRLGTGGNEQFF. The chain couples TRBV5-1 to TRBJ2-1, with a possible D match to TRBD2 (6 bases). V gave up 5 bases and J gave up 6 bases, with 15 bases separating them. The CDR3 runs to 14 residues. The germline V gene has CDR1 SGHRS and CDR2 YFSETQ.

The rearrangement uses TRBV12-3 or TRBV12-4 and TRBJ1-5; TRBD1 might be the D (6 bases). Between the trimmed V and J ends, which lost 6 bases and 5 bases, there was a span of 14 bases. This CDR3 has 14 residues. CDR3 loop: CASSSRQEDQPQHF. CDR3 nucleotides: TGTGCCAGCAGCTCCCGACAGGAAGATCAGCCCCAGCATTTT.

The CDR3 region has the DNA TGTGCCAGCTCTTACCTTGGACAGGCCGGCACCGGGGAGCTGTTTTTT. Residues: CASSYLGQAGTGELFF. This chain connects TRBV18 to TRBJ2-2, with 7 bases that match TRBD1. Germline CDR1 is KGHSH and CDR2 is LQKENI. CDR3 size: 16 residues. Losses at the gene ends were 6 bases for V and 4 bases for J; bases not matched to a gene: 11.

The V and J genes are TRBV11-3 and TRBJ1-1; D possibly corresponds to TRBD1 (5 bases). This CDR3 comprises 16 residues. The germline gives CDR1 SGHNT, CDR2 YENEEA. V was clipped by 6 bases and J by 3 bases, with 20 bases between them. DNA of the CDR3: TGTGCCAGCAGTCTCACAGGAGGGGACGTCGACACTGAAGCTTTCTTT. Translating it yields CASSLTGGDVDTEAFF.

The table lists this clonotype with many counts. This chain joins TRBV6-5 and TRBJ2-7, with TRBD2 matching over 9 bases. V trimming: 4 bases; J trimming: 7 bases; junction bases outside the gene matches: 11. The CDR3 spans 15 residues. Germline V lookup: CDR1 MNHEY, CDR2 SVGAGI. CDR3 in DNA: TGTGCCAGCAGTTCCATAGCGGGAGTAGGGGCTGAGCAGTACTTC. Its translation is CASSSIAGVGAEQYF.

This clonotype was seen many times. The genes are TRBV20-1 and TRBJ1-2; the D is unclear. The CDR3 spans 13 residues. V was clipped by 1 base and J by 2 bases, with 8 bases between them. From germline, CDR1 is DFQATT and CDR2 SNEGSKA (reference sequence). The CDR3 sequence is CSARAADNYGYTF. The CDR3 DNA follows: TGCAGTGCTAGAGCGGCAGACAACTATGGCTACACCTTC.

In this sample, this clonotype turned up a few times. The chain couples TRBV20-1 to TRBJ1-2; maybe TRBD1 (6 bases). Germline-derived CDR1 and CDR2 are DFQATT and SNEGSKA (reference sequence). V was trimmed by 6 bases and J by 3 bases, leaving 17 bases between them. The CDR3 length is 14 residues. In DNA form, the CDR3 reads TGCAGTGCCGACCCCGGGGGCGCTGACTATGGCTACACCTTC. As protein: CSADPGGADYGYTF.

The J gene is TRBJ2-7, the V gene TRBV5-1; the match to TRBD1 covers 9 bases. The V gene's germline CDR1 is SGHRS and CDR2 YFSETQ. The CDR3 is 15 amino acids. Trimming cost V 0 bases and J 4 bases; bases outside gene matches: 5. The DNA for the CDR3 is TGCGCCAGCAGCTTGGGGGACAGGGCGAGGTACGAGCAGTACTTC. Its translation: CASSLGDRARYEQYF.

This clonotype was observed a handful of times. This chain links TRBV10-3 with TRBJ2-3, with D possibly TRBD1 on 7 matching bases. The CDR3 totals 13 residues. V was clipped by 6 bases and J by 5 bases, with 12 bases between them. Germline V gives CDR1 ENHRY, CDR2 SYGVKD. CDR3 DNA: TGTGCCATCAGGGAGGGGGCCCAAGATACGCAGTATTTT. Protein: CAIREGAQDTQYF.

The table lists this clonotype with a few counts. J is TRBJ2-5 and V is TRBV29-1; D is unclear. The V end lost 6 bases, the J end lost 2 bases, and 4 bases lay between the germline ends. Germline CDR1 is SQVTM and CDR2 is ANQGSEA. The CDR3 sequence is 10 residues long. The CDR3 loop is CSVTQETQYF. CDR3 sequence (DNA): TGCAGCGTAACTCAAGAGACCCAGTACTTC.